This T cell receptor (beta chain) was profiled in a study of blood T cell repertoires in COVID-19. In the study overall: Sample material is recorded as cDNA or gDNA derived from T cells, B-cell-depleted T cells, or PBMCs.

Authors' data handling: Estimation of nucleated cell counts relied on the amplification of reference gene primers. Some clones are missing from TCRdb's copy, which holds only in-frame ones; the method was immunoSEQ multiplex PCR. The DNA gave D and trimming, while V, J and clone size come from that table. The data hold 200,000 to 250,000 clones, with 90% observed a single time. The length of the CDR3 is 15 residues. Germline loops: CDR1 MDHEN, CDR2 SYDVKM. V dropped 6 bases and J dropped 6; count of bases not matched to a gene: 7. The Seattle patients, enrolled during active infection, were followed longitudinally.

This TCR came from a man younger than 45 with COVID-19, enrolled during active disease. V usage is TRBV28 and J usage is TRBJ1-6, with 8 bases lining up with TRBD1. The sample consisted of peripheral blood. The CDR3: CASSQGAPANSPLHF. CDR3 in DNA: TGTGCCAGCAGCCAGGGGGCGCCTGCTAATTCACCCCTCCACTTT.